Listed below are T cell receptor beta chains from one sample, sequenced in a study of T cell responses to AZD1222 COVID-19 vaccine. This table comes from immunoSEQ multiplex PCR, and its TCRdb copy is limited to in-frame clones, with some not included. The sample lists more than 95,000 clones, around nine tenths seen once, with approximately 10% in the top ten. The specimen was peripheral blood, collected on day 0 of AZD1222 vaccination. The receptors originated from an adult in good health. CDR3s include the opening cysteine and the closing phenylalanine or tryptophan. Each record gives: J gene, D gene, clone size, V gene, CDR3 DNA, CDR3 protein. A D gene is named only where the DNA matches it firmly. Size is stated for part of the rows, as once, few or many counts, or as a class when the clone is expanded.

J: TRBJ2-4
D: .
size: .
V: TRBV27
DNA: TGTGCCAGCAGTTTGGCCGACGGAAACATTCAGTACTTC
CDR3: CASSLADGNIQYF

J: TRBJ2-5
D: TRBD1
size: .
V: TRBV3-1/TRBV3-2
DNA: TGTGCCACCCGAGACAGGGCAAAGACCCAGTACTTC
CDR3: CATRDRAKTQYF

J: TRBJ2-1
D: .
size: .
V: TRBV9
DNA: TGTGCCAGCAGCGCGGGCCTAGGTTACAATGAGCAGTTCTTC
CDR3: CASSAGLGYNEQFF

J: TRBJ1-4
D: TRBD1
size: .
V: TRBV5-1
DNA: TGCGCCAGCAGCTTTCAGGGGGCAGACGAAAAACTGTTTTTT
CDR3: CASSFQGADEKLFF

J: TRBJ1-2
D: .
size: .
V: TRBV27
DNA: TGTGCCAGCGGATACCTACAGGACTATGGCTACACCTTC
CDR3: CASGYLQDYGYTF

J: TRBJ2-1
D: .
size: .
V: TRBV30
DNA: TGTGCCTCTCATAGGGCAGTGAAGCAGTTCTTC
CDR3: CASHRAVKQFF

J: TRBJ1-1
D: .
size: .
V: TRBV6-6
DNA: TGTGCCAGCAGTAAGGACGCCGGCACTGAAGCTTTCTTT
CDR3: CASSKDAGTEAFF

J: TRBJ1-3
D: .
size: .
V: TRBV6-2/TRBV6-3
DNA: TGTGCCAGCAGCCTCGTCCAGGGAACTGGAAACACCATATATTTT
CDR3: CASSLVQGTGNTIYF

J: TRBJ2-7
D: TRBD1
size: .
V: TRBV28
DNA: TGTGCCAGCAGGTCGACAGGGGACGAGCAGTACTTC
CDR3: CASRSTGDEQYF

J: TRBJ2-2
D: .
size: .
V: TRBV5-4
DNA: TGTGCCAGCAGCTTGGGAAGCGGGAACACCGGGGAGCTGTTTTTT
CDR3: CASSLGSGNTGELFF

J: TRBJ1-1
D: TRBD1
size: few
V: TRBV7-3
DNA: TGTGCCAGCAGCACTACAGGGGGTAGGAACACTGAAGCTTTCTTT
CDR3: CASSTTGGRNTEAFF

J: TRBJ2-3
D: .
size: .
V: TRBV20-1
DNA: TGCAGTCATTCGGTAGATACGCAGTATTTT
CDR3: CSHSVDTQYF

J: TRBJ1-2
D: .
size: .
V: TRBV7-2
DNA: TGTGCCAGCAGCTTAGGTGGGACGGGCTATGGCTACACCTTC
CDR3: CASSLGGTGYGYTF

J: TRBJ2-2
D: TRBD1
size: .
V: TRBV6-6
DNA: TGTGCCAGCAGTCTCCTTGGACAGGGAGTGAACACCGGGGAGCTGTTTTTT
CDR3: CASSLLGQGVNTGELFF

J: TRBJ1-5
D: .
size: .
V: TRBV28
DNA: TGTGCCAGTGGCGGGCGTCTTGATCAGCCCCAGCATTTT
CDR3: CASGGRLDQPQHF